The next 3 T cell receptor beta chains were all read from a single sample in a study of cytomegalovirus exposure and HLA in healthy donors. Clones were read by immunoSEQ multiplex PCR, and TCRdb kept only the in-frame ones, dropping some. The repertoire holds 76,000 or so clones, with approximately 93% as singletons. The source material was PBMCs. The receptors stem from a woman aged 18 to 35 in good health and CMV-seropositive.

This chain uses TRBV29-1 with TRBJ2-2; tentatively, D is TRBD1 (5 bases). The V end was cut by 7 bases, the J end by 3 bases, with 15 bases between. CDR3 length: 14 residues. Germline loops: CDR1 SQVTM, CDR2 ANQGSEA. The DNA for the CDR3 is TGCAGCGCGGCCCACAGGATATACACCGGGGAGCTGTTTTTT. It specifies CSAAHRIYTGELFF.

This clone was observed a single time. This rearrangement joins TRBV7-6 to TRBJ2-5, with 8 nucleotides matching TRBD1. Germline lookup yields CDR1 SGHVS and CDR2 FNYEAQ. The CDR3 is 17 amino acids. Losses at the gene ends were 1 base for V and 4 bases for J; bases not matched to a gene: 11. The CDR3 coding sequence is TGTGCCAGCAGCTTAGAACCCTCAGGGGGCAGCGGAGAGACCCAGTACTTC. Translating it yields CASSLEPSGGSGETQYF.

The V and J genes are TRBV9 and TRBJ1-5; TRBD1 might be the D (5 bases). Looked up from germline, CDR1 is SGDLS and CDR2 is YYNGEE. CDR3 size: 15 residues. Between the trimmed V and J ends, which lost 0 bases and 4 bases, there was a span of 11 bases. The CDR3 nucleotides read TGTGCCAGCAGCGTAGGGTCAGGGATGAATCAGCCCCAGCATTTT. Protein sequence: CASSVGSGMNQPQHF.